The sequence of this T cell receptor beta chain was determined in a study of blood T cells in healthy people across ages. This clonotype was seen a few times. Its target is not known. It was with a sample-barcoded 5' primer and a J-beta primer mix that a second PCR of about 6 to 11 cycles was run. One entry per CDR3 protein results from TCRdb running MiXCR on the 5' RACE reads. The top ten clones hold 23% of a sample with some 1,800,000 distinct CDR3 sequences, approximately 40% of them seen once. Aged roughly 6 to 90, donors were systemically healthy Caucasians from Russia. Findings and caveats of the study: Aged donors had fewer naive CD4+ cells and lower diversity than long-lived donors. Reliance upon unsorted PBMCs precluded definitive naive versus antigen-experienced comparison. TCR beta diversity tracked closely with naive T cell percentage.

This TCR was sampled from a human donor in good health. The sequenced sample consisted of blood.

The CDR3, as DNA: TGTGCCACCAGGGGGATGGGGGAGACCCAGTACTTC. Its protein is CATRGMGETQYF. V is TRBV24-1 and J is TRBJ2-5; no firm D call. The CDR3 is 12 residues long. Germline-derived CDR1 and CDR2 are KGHDR and SFDVKD. With 7 bases removed from V and 5 bases from J, the gap between germline ends came to 10 bases.